The 4 T cell receptor beta chains reported below all come from one sample, sequenced in a study of blood T cell repertoires in COVID-19. Measured with immunoSEQ multiplex PCR; TCRdb has only the in-frame clones, and not every one. The sample holds about 13,000 clones; around 78% are singletons and the top ten take around a third. The sample was peripheral blood. The receptor set was obtained from a human donor in a cohort sampled during active COVID-19.

V and J are TRBV3-1 (or the pseudogene TRBV3-2) and TRBJ2-3; TRBD2 agrees at 11 bases. The V gene's germline CDR1 is LGHDT and CDR2 YNNKEL (reference sequence). Trimming cost V 4 bases and J 5 bases; bases outside gene matches: 11. The CDR3 contains 17 residues. The CDR3 protein is CASSRLAGGPFGDTQYF. CDR3 sequence (DNA): TGTGCCAGCAGCCGCTTAGCGGGGGGGCCTTTTGGAGATACGCAGTATTTT.

This clone is termed medium-sized. The CDR3 nucleotides read TGTGCCAGCAGTTTGGGACAGGGTAGAAGTAACTATGGCTACACCTTC. Translation gives CASSLGQGRSNYGYTF. The chain joins TRBV6-5 to TRBJ1-2; 9 bases match TRBD1. With 4 bases clipped from V and 1 base from J, the junction kept 7 bases outside the gene matches. Germline V gives CDR1 MNHEY, CDR2 SVGAGI. The CDR3 totals 16 residues.

J is TRBJ2-5 and V is TRBV18; 10 bases match TRBD2. The germline CDR1 and CDR2 sequences are KGHSH and LQKENI. CDR3 length: 16 amino acids. Unmatched junction bases numbered 8, after V lost 3 bases and J lost 4 bases. The CDR3 region has the DNA TGTGCCAGCTCACCCCGGACTAGCGGAACGGGAGAGACCCAGTACTTC. Its protein product is CASSPRTSGTGETQYF. The whole variable domain, filled in from reference TRBV18 and TRBJ2-5, reads NAGVMQNPRHLVRRRGQEARLRCSPMKGHSHVYWYRQLPEEGLKFMVYLQKENIIDESGMPKERFSAEFPKEGPSILRIQQVVRGDSAAYFCASSPRTSGTGETQYFGPGTRLLVL.

This clone was counted a single time. The chain has TRBV6-2 or TRBV6-3 and TRBJ1-2; TRBD1 matches 8 bases. This CDR3 region has 14 residues. The V and J ends lost 6 bases and 8 bases, in that order; junction bases with no gene match: 11. CDR1 MNHEY and CDR2 SVGEGT come from the germline V gene. This chain's CDR3 is CASSKQGVRFGYTF. The CDR3 DNA sequence: TGTGCCAGCAGCAAACAGGGGGTCCGTTTCGGCTACACCTTC.